The 17 T cell receptor beta chains listed next were all sequenced from one sample in a study of PD-L1 blockade in urothelial cancer (dated by TCRdb to 2015 to 2018). Library preparation employed the immunoSEQ multiplex PCR assay. TCRdb retrieved this table from immuneACCESS and kept in-frame rearrangements only. Not all clones are present; in checked studies, unresolved V genes account for under half, and no reason is known for the remainder. The sample contains tens of thousands of clones, 75% of them found a single time. The top ten constitute approximately 4.3% of the sample. What this sample's time point label stands for: pretreatment peripheral blood. The sample here was PBMCs, taken around atezolizumab (anti-PD-L1) treatment. These receptors came from a man aged 65 to 79 with urothelial cancer.

The rearrangement joins TRBV6-5 to TRBJ2-7; a weak D match, TRBD1 (6 bases). Trimming left V 0 bases short and J 6 bases short, with 12 bases between. This CDR3 has 14 amino acids. The germline V gene encodes CDR1 MNHEY and CDR2 SVGAGI. The CDR3 spells CASSYSRGRGEQYF. In nucleotides, the CDR3 is TGTGCCAGCAGTTACTCACGAGGCAGGGGCGAGCAGTACTTC.

This clone was observed a handful of times. V usage is TRBV9 and J usage is TRBJ2-7, with 7 positions matching TRBD1. CDR1 is SGDLS and CDR2 is YYNGEE in the germline V gene. J lost 0 bases, V lost 6 bases, and 6 bases had no gene match. CDR3 length equals 14 residues. The CDR3 spells CASTRGPDSYEQYF. The CDR3 DNA reads TGTGCCAGCACGAGGGGGCCTGACTCCTACGAGCAGTACTTC.

This rearrangement joins TRBV12-5 to TRBJ2-2, with a tentative D call TRBD1 (6 bases). The CDR3 is 17 amino acids. Germline CDR1 reads LGHNT; CDR2 reads FRNRAP. Trimming removed 6 bases at V and 4 bases at J, with 21 bases between. Here the CDR3 DNA reads TGTGCTAGTGGCCTGTCCGGGACATCGAGGGGCACCGGGGAGCTGTTTTTT. It is translated as CASGLSGTSRGTGELFF. The variable domain in full, with the rest retrieved from reference TRBV12-5 and TRBJ2-2, is DARVTQTPRHKVTEMGQEVTMRCQPILGHNTVFWYRQTMMQGLELLAYFRNRAPLDDSGMPKDRFSAEMPDATLATLKIQPSEPRDSAVYFCASGLSGTSRGTGELFFGEGSRLTVL.

This rearrangement joins TRBV5-5 to TRBJ1-2; D ambiguous. This CDR3 has 15 residues. V lost 6 bases and J 1 base, leaving 16 bases between the germline ends. In germline, CDR1 is SGHKS, CDR2 YYEKEE (reference sequence). CDR3 sequence (DNA): TGTGCCAGCACCACGGGAGGGCAGAATAACTATGGCTACACCTTC. Translation: CASTTGGQNNYGYTF.

The rearrangement joins TRBV19 to TRBJ1-2; D is ambiguous. V was cut by 4 bases and J by 3 bases, with 9 bases left in between. The CDR3 consists of 13 residues. CDR1 is LNHDA and CDR2 is SQIVND in the germline V gene (reference sequence). The CDR3 DNA sequence: TGTGCCAGTAGTAGAGGAGGGTACTATGGCTACACCTTC. It specifies CASSRGGYYGYTF.

The chain joins TRBV19 to TRBJ1-5; D might be TRBD1 (6 bases). The CDR3 totals 14 residues. From germline, CDR1 is LNHDA and CDR2 SQIVND (reference sequence). Trimming left V 5 bases short and J 1 base short, with 9 bases between. CDR3 residues: CASSQGYSNQPQHF. The CDR3, as DNA: TGTGCCAGTAGTCAGGGGTACAGCAATCAGCCCCAGCATTTT.

The J gene is TRBJ2-1, the V gene TRBV7-9, with D perhaps TRBD1 (5 bases). Between the trimmed V and J ends, which lost 2 bases and 8 bases, there was a span of 16 bases. The CDR3 totals 15 residues. Germline lookup yields CDR1 SEHNR and CDR2 FQNEAQ (reference sequence). CDR3 DNA: TGTGCCAGCAGCTTAAGTATAGGGGTGGTCTATGAGCAGTTCTTC. Translating it yields CASSLSIGVVYEQFF. Looking up the rest from reference TRBV7-9 and TRBJ2-1 gives the full variable domain: DTGVSQNPRHKITKRGQNVTFRCDPISEHNRLYWYRQTLGQGPEFLTYFQNEAQLEKSRLLSDRFSAERPKGSFSTLEIQRTEQGDSAMYLCASSLSIGVVYEQFFGPGTRLTVL.

V usage is TRBV7-6 and J usage is TRBJ1-1, with unresolved D. The CDR3 length is 13 residues. Germline V lookup: CDR1 SGHVS, CDR2 FNYEAQ. Trimming removed 5 bases at V and 1 base at J, with 8 bases between. CDR3 residues: CASSARSNTEAFF. CDR3 DNA sequence: TGTGCCAGCAGCGCCCGGTCGAACACTGAAGCTTTCTTT. The variable domain in full, completed from reference TRBV7-6 and TRBJ1-1, reads GAGVSQSPRYKVTKRGQDVALRCDPISGHVSLYWYRQALGQGPEFLTYFNYEAQQDKSGLPNDRFSAERPEGSISTLTIQRTEQRDSAMYRCASSARSNTEAFFGQGTRLTVV.

The chain employs TRBV9 and TRBJ2-1, with 7 bases matching TRBD2. The CDR3 extends over 16 amino acids. V was pared by 3 bases and J by 0 bases, with 6 bases of the junction left unmatched. Germline V CDR1 and CDR2: SGDLS, YYNGEE. As DNA, the CDR3 is TGTGCCAGCAGCGGACTAAGCGGGGCCTCCTACAATGAGCAGTTCTTC. Its protein product is CASSGLSGASYNEQFF.

J is TRBJ2-7 and V is TRBV11-2; D gene uncertain. The CDR3 is 13 residues long. Germline V gene data show CDR1 as SGHAT and CDR2 as FQNNGV. Trimming cost V 4 bases and J 3 bases, with 10 bases left between them. The CDR3 DNA is TGTGCCAGCAGCTCCACAACGGGCTACGAGCAGTACTTC. Its translation: CASSSTTGYEQYF.

The chain combines TRBV7-2 with TRBJ1-1; 7 bases are a match to TRBD1. The junction had 6 bases not matched to a gene; V was cut back by 4 bases and J by 4 bases. The CDR3 spans 14 residues. The germline CDR1 and CDR2 sequences are SGHTA and FQGNSA. The CDR3 region is CASSSRQGFTEAFF. Written as DNA, the CDR3 is TGTGCCAGCAGCTCCCGACAGGGTTTCACTGAAGCTTTCTTT.

The rearrangement uses TRBV6-1 and TRBJ2-6; 7 nucleotides line up with TRBD1. CDR3 length: 15 residues. Germline trimming cut 5 bases from V and 4 bases from J; bases unmatched to any gene: 5. Germline assignment: CDR1 MNHNS and CDR2 SASEGT. CDR3 protein: CASSSGGAGANVLTF. In nucleotides, the CDR3 is TGTGCCAGCAGTTCAGGGGGAGCCGGGGCCAACGTCCTGACTTTC.

This clone was found once. The chain employs TRBV7-6 and TRBJ2-7; D is ambiguous. Per germline, CDR1 SGHVS and CDR2 FNYEAQ. The ends were cut back, 5 bases at V and 7 bases at J, with 12 bases in the middle. The CDR3 loop spans 12 amino acids. The CDR3 nucleotides read TGTGCCAGCAGCCATAGTTCGGAGGAGCAGTACTTC. As protein: CASSHSSEEQYF.

The V and J genes are TRBV4-3 and TRBJ2-1; D unresolved. This CDR3 spans 18 amino acids. Per the germline V gene, CDR1 is LGHNA and CDR2 is YSLEER. Trimming pared 0 bases from V and 4 bases from J, leaving 19 bases between. DNA for the CDR3: TGCGCCAGCAGCCAAGATCGCCTCGCGGCAAATAAATACAATGAGCAGTTCTTC. As protein: CASSQDRLAANKYNEQFF.

The J gene is TRBJ1-2, the V gene TRBV7-2; possible D gene TRBD1, 5 bases. Germline-derived CDR1 and CDR2 are SGHTA and FQGNSA. V lost 1 base and J 5 bases, leaving 20 bases between the germline ends. The CDR3 totals 17 residues. Here the CDR3 DNA reads TGTGCCAGCAGCTTAGGGGGGAGGGAAGGGTTTGGGTATGGCTACACCTTC. Its translation is CASSLGGREGFGYGYTF.

V is TRBV7-2 and J is TRBJ1-2, with 10 bases that match TRBD1. Germline-derived CDR1 and CDR2 are SGHTA and FQGNSA. The CDR3 totals 14 residues. J was trimmed by 3 bases and V by 4 bases; bases with no gene match: 2. The CDR3 reads CASSSGTGDYGYTF. CDR3 in DNA: TGTGCCAGCAGCTCGGGGACAGGGGACTATGGCTACACCTTC.

This sequence joins TRBV5-6 and TRBJ1-2; TRBD1 matches 10 bases. V was pared by 2 bases and J by 2 bases, with 12 bases of the junction left unmatched. Per the germline V gene, CDR1 is SGHDT and CDR2 is YYEEEE. This CDR3 comprises 18 residues. The CDR3, as DNA: TGTGCCAGCAGCTTTTTCCGGGACAGGGGAGGTCCAAACTATGGCTACACCTTC. This sequence encodes CASSFFRDRGGPNYGYTF.